The rows below give T cell receptor beta chains drawn from one sample of a study of blood T cell repertoires in COVID-19. This table comes from immunoSEQ multiplex PCR, and its TCRdb copy is limited to in-frame clones, with some not included. The data show around 200,000 clones, approximately 83% seen once. Sequences were obtained from peripheral blood. Every receptor here comes from a human donor with active or convalescent COVID-19. The donor label of this sample is uncertain. Each CDR3 is given with its conserved first and last residue. The order of the fields is D gene, V gene, J gene, clone size, CDR3 DNA, CDR3 protein. The D gene is left open where the match is weak. Clone size is shown for a subset of rows, as once, few, many or a class of expanded clone.

d_call: TRBD1
v_call: TRBV7-9
j_call: TRBJ1-2
clone_size: -
cdr3_nt: TGTGCCAGCAGCCACGACAGGGAAGAACCACTCTATGGCTACACCTTC
cdr3_aa: CASSHDREEPLYGYTF

d_call: -
v_call: TRBV5-1
j_call: TRBJ2-3
clone_size: -
cdr3_nt: TGCGCCAGCAGCTTGGACGGGTACACAGATACGCAGTATTTT
cdr3_aa: CASSLDGYTDTQYF

d_call: -
v_call: TRBV27
j_call: TRBJ1-2
clone_size: -
cdr3_nt: TGTGCCAGCAGTTCCCTATCGGGGGGGAGCTATGGCTACACCTTC
cdr3_aa: CASSSLSGGSYGYTF

d_call: -
v_call: TRBV29-1
j_call: TRBJ1-1
clone_size: -
cdr3_nt: TGCAGCGTCCGTTACACAGGGTTAGCTGAAGCTTTCTTT
cdr3_aa: CSVRYTGLAEAFF

d_call: TRBD1
v_call: TRBV18
j_call: TRBJ1-2
clone_size: -
cdr3_nt: TGTGCCAGCTCCACAGGGGAGTGGTATGGCTACACCTTC
cdr3_aa: CASSTGEWYGYTF

d_call: -
v_call: TRBV19
j_call: TRBJ1-5
clone_size: -
cdr3_nt: TGTGCCAGTAGTAACCGCTTATGGGGCGAGTTATATAGCAATCAGCCCCAGCATTTT
cdr3_aa: CASSNRLWGELYSNQPQHF

d_call: TRBD1
v_call: TRBV7-9
j_call: TRBJ1-3
clone_size: -
cdr3_nt: TGTGCCAGCAGCTTCAGGACAGGAGGAAACACCATATATTTT
cdr3_aa: CASSFRTGGNTIYF

d_call: -
v_call: TRBV1
j_call: TRBJ2-1
clone_size: -
cdr3_nt: TGCACCAGCAGCCAAGGTGGGACTAGCGGGAGGCCGGAGCAGTTCTTC
cdr3_aa: CTSSQGGTSGRPEQFF

d_call: -
v_call: TRBV25-1
j_call: TRBJ2-1
clone_size: -
cdr3_nt: TGTGCCAGTACAGGGTGGTCTAGCGGCGAGCAGTTCTTC
cdr3_aa: CASTGWSSGEQFF

d_call: TRBD2
v_call: TRBV11-2
j_call: TRBJ2-1
clone_size: -
cdr3_nt: TGTGCCAGCAGCTTATATTCGGGGGGTAGCTCCTACAATGAGCAGTTCTTC
cdr3_aa: CASSLYSGGSSYNEQFF

d_call: TRBD1
v_call: TRBV2
j_call: TRBJ1-1
clone_size: -
cdr3_nt: TGTGCCAGCCAAAGACAGGGGTCCACTGAAGCTTTCTTT
cdr3_aa: CASQRQGSTEAFF

d_call: -
v_call: TRBV7-9
j_call: TRBJ1-1
clone_size: -
cdr3_nt: TGTGCCAGCAGCTGGGCAACCGACAGCCAGGGATATCGGAACACTGAAGCTTTCTTT
cdr3_aa: CASSWATDSQGYRNTEAFF

d_call: -
v_call: TRBV3-1/TRBV3-2
j_call: TRBJ2-5
clone_size: -
cdr3_nt: TGTGCCAGCAGCCAATCGGGGATCGTCCAAGAGACCCAGTACTTC
cdr3_aa: CASSQSGIVQETQYF

d_call: TRBD2
v_call: TRBV7-2
j_call: TRBJ2-1
clone_size: -
cdr3_nt: TGTGCCAGCAGCTTAGCGCTCCGCGGGGGGGGTGAGCAGTTCTTC
cdr3_aa: CASSLALRGGGEQFF

d_call: -
v_call: TRBV7-3
j_call: TRBJ2-3
clone_size: many
cdr3_nt: TGTGCCAGCAGCTTATGGGGGGGCAGAGAGACAGATACGCAGTATTTT
cdr3_aa: CASSLWGGRETDTQYF

d_call: -
v_call: TRBV19
j_call: TRBJ1-4
clone_size: -
cdr3_nt: TGTGCCAGTAGTATCGGGAGGTTAGAGAAAAAACTGTTTTTT
cdr3_aa: CASSIGRLEKKLFF

d_call: -
v_call: TRBV19
j_call: TRBJ1-3
clone_size: -
cdr3_nt: TGTGCCAGTAGTATCAATACAGGTTCTGCATCCTCTGGAAACACCATATATTTT
cdr3_aa: CASSINTGSASSGNTIYF

d_call: -
v_call: TRBV5-6
j_call: TRBJ2-3
clone_size: once
cdr3_nt: TGTGCCAGCAGCTTGAAGGGGACAGATACGCAGTATTTT
cdr3_aa: CASSLKGTDTQYF

d_call: -
v_call: TRBV2
j_call: TRBJ2-3
clone_size: -
cdr3_nt: TGTGCCAGCAGTGCCTCGTGGGGCTCAGATACGCAGTATTTT
cdr3_aa: CASSASWGSDTQYF

d_call: -
v_call: TRBV7-9
j_call: TRBJ1-1
clone_size: -
cdr3_nt: TGTGCCAGCAGTTTAGGTGGGTGGGCCCCAACCTCGAACACTGAAGCTTTCTTT
cdr3_aa: CASSLGGWAPTSNTEAFF

d_call: -
v_call: TRBV12-3/TRBV12-4
j_call: TRBJ1-1
clone_size: -
cdr3_nt: TGTGCCAGCAGTCCACAGGGATTTGAAGCTTTCTTT
cdr3_aa: CASSPQGFEAFF

d_call: -
v_call: TRBV19
j_call: TRBJ2-3
clone_size: once
cdr3_nt: TGTGCCAGTCATCGGCGGGTAGGAACCTCAGATACGCAGTATTTT
cdr3_aa: CASHRRVGTSDTQYF

d_call: TRBD2
v_call: TRBV5-1
j_call: TRBJ2-3
clone_size: -
cdr3_nt: TGCGCCAGCAGCCCACTGTCTAGCGGGACTAGCACAGATACGCAGTATTTT
cdr3_aa: CASSPLSSGTSTDTQYF

d_call: -
v_call: TRBV3-1/TRBV3-2
j_call: TRBJ2-5
clone_size: -
cdr3_nt: TGTGCCAGCAGCCAAAGACACGGTCTAGAGACCCAGTACTTC
cdr3_aa: CASSQRHGLETQYF

d_call: TRBD1
v_call: TRBV4-1
j_call: TRBJ2-1
clone_size: -
cdr3_nt: TGCGCCAGCAGCCAAGTGTGGCAGGGGGCGCAGGATGAGCAGTTCTTC
cdr3_aa: CASSQVWQGAQDEQFF

d_call: -
v_call: TRBV10-3
j_call: TRBJ1-2
clone_size: -
cdr3_nt: TGTGCCATCAGTGAGTCTGGACAGAACACCTTC
cdr3_aa: CAISESGQNTF

d_call: -
v_call: TRBV3-1/TRBV3-2
j_call: TRBJ2-2
clone_size: -
cdr3_nt: TGTGCCAGCAGCCAAGTTCGCCGGGCGAACACCGGGGAGCTGTTTTTT
cdr3_aa: CASSQVRRANTGELFF

d_call: TRBD2
v_call: TRBV6-5
j_call: TRBJ2-1
clone_size: -
cdr3_nt: TGTGCCAGCAGGGCCGGACTAGCGGGGGGAGAGCAGTTCTTC
cdr3_aa: CASRAGLAGGEQFF

d_call: -
v_call: TRBV30
j_call: TRBJ1-1
clone_size: -
cdr3_nt: TGTGCCTGGAGGCCGGGAGGGAACACTGAAGCTTTCTTT
cdr3_aa: CAWRPGGNTEAFF

d_call: -
v_call: TRBV14
j_call: TRBJ2-7
clone_size: -
cdr3_nt: TGTGCCAGCAGTACACAGAGCTTCGAGCAGTACTTC
cdr3_aa: CASSTQSFEQYF

d_call: TRBD1
v_call: TRBV4-1
j_call: TRBJ2-1
clone_size: -
cdr3_nt: TGCGCCAGCAGCTACACAGGGGCCAATGAGCAGTTCTTC
cdr3_aa: CASSYTGANEQFF

d_call: -
v_call: TRBV27
j_call: TRBJ2-7
clone_size: -
cdr3_nt: TGTGCCAGCACCTCAAGGAGCTCCTACGAGCAGTACTTC
cdr3_aa: CASTSRSSYEQYF

d_call: TRBD1
v_call: TRBV2
j_call: TRBJ1-4
clone_size: -
cdr3_nt: TGTGCCAGCGCATACAGGGGAGATTATGAAAAACTGTTTTTT
cdr3_aa: CASAYRGDYEKLFF

d_call: -
v_call: TRBV10-2
j_call: TRBJ1-4
clone_size: -
cdr3_nt: TGCGCCTCTTCCCTCGAGGGAATCGGCGGGAAACTGTTTTTT
cdr3_aa: CASSLEGIGGKLFF

d_call: -
v_call: TRBV11-2
j_call: TRBJ2-7
clone_size: -
cdr3_nt: TGTGCCAGCAGCTTAGATTCCCCCGGCGGCGGGCAGTACTTC
cdr3_aa: CASSLDSPGGGQYF

d_call: TRBD1
v_call: TRBV2
j_call: TRBJ1-3
clone_size: -
cdr3_nt: TGTGCCAGCAGTGCAGGGGGCTCTGGAAACACCATATATTTT
cdr3_aa: CASSAGGSGNTIYF

d_call: TRBD2
v_call: TRBV7-9
j_call: TRBJ2-3
clone_size: -
cdr3_nt: TGTGCCAGCAGCGCCGTAGCGGGAGGGCCCCCCACGCAGTATTTT
cdr3_aa: CASSAVAGGPPTQYF

d_call: TRBD2
v_call: TRBV27
j_call: TRBJ2-1
clone_size: -
cdr3_nt: TGTGCCAGTTTCCGCGTAGCGGGGGGATCGGGGAATGAGCAGTTCTTC
cdr3_aa: CASFRVAGGSGNEQFF

d_call: -
v_call: TRBV12-3/TRBV12-4
j_call: TRBJ2-1
clone_size: -
cdr3_nt: TGTGCCAGCAGCCCCGGGAGTGGGGATGAGCAGTTCTTC
cdr3_aa: CASSPGSGDEQFF

d_call: TRBD2
v_call: TRBV7-9
j_call: TRBJ2-3
clone_size: -
cdr3_nt: TGTGCCAGCAGCTTAATCCTTCTAGCGGGGGGGCAGGCAGATACGCAGTATTTT
cdr3_aa: CASSLILLAGGQADTQYF

d_call: -
v_call: TRBV21-1
j_call: TRBJ2-7
clone_size: -
cdr3_nt: TGTGCCAGCAGCCAGGCACAGGGGCCAGGGACTAGCTGCGAGCAGTACTTC
cdr3_aa: CASSQAQGPGTSCEQYF

d_call: TRBD2
v_call: TRBV10-3
j_call: TRBJ2-3
clone_size: -
cdr3_nt: TGTGCCATCAGACCGCTAGCGGGGGGCACAGATACGCAGTATTTT
cdr3_aa: CAIRPLAGGTDTQYF

d_call: TRBD2
v_call: TRBV18
j_call: TRBJ2-1
clone_size: -
cdr3_nt: TGTGCCAGCTCAGCTAGCGGGAGGGCCAACAATGAGCAGTTCTTC
cdr3_aa: CASSASGRANNEQFF

d_call: -
v_call: TRBV5-4
j_call: TRBJ1-1
clone_size: -
cdr3_nt: TGTGCCAGCAGCCATGACAGGAACACTGAAGCTTTCTTT
cdr3_aa: CASSHDRNTEAFF

d_call: -
v_call: TRBV3-1/TRBV3-2
j_call: TRBJ2-7
clone_size: -
cdr3_nt: TGTGCCAGCAGCCAAGGTCTAGCAGCTTCCTACGAGCAGTACTTC
cdr3_aa: CASSQGLAASYEQYF

d_call: -
v_call: TRBV18
j_call: TRBJ2-7
clone_size: -
cdr3_nt: TGTGCCAGCTCACCAGCGGGGGCGGACGAGCAGTACTTC
cdr3_aa: CASSPAGADEQYF